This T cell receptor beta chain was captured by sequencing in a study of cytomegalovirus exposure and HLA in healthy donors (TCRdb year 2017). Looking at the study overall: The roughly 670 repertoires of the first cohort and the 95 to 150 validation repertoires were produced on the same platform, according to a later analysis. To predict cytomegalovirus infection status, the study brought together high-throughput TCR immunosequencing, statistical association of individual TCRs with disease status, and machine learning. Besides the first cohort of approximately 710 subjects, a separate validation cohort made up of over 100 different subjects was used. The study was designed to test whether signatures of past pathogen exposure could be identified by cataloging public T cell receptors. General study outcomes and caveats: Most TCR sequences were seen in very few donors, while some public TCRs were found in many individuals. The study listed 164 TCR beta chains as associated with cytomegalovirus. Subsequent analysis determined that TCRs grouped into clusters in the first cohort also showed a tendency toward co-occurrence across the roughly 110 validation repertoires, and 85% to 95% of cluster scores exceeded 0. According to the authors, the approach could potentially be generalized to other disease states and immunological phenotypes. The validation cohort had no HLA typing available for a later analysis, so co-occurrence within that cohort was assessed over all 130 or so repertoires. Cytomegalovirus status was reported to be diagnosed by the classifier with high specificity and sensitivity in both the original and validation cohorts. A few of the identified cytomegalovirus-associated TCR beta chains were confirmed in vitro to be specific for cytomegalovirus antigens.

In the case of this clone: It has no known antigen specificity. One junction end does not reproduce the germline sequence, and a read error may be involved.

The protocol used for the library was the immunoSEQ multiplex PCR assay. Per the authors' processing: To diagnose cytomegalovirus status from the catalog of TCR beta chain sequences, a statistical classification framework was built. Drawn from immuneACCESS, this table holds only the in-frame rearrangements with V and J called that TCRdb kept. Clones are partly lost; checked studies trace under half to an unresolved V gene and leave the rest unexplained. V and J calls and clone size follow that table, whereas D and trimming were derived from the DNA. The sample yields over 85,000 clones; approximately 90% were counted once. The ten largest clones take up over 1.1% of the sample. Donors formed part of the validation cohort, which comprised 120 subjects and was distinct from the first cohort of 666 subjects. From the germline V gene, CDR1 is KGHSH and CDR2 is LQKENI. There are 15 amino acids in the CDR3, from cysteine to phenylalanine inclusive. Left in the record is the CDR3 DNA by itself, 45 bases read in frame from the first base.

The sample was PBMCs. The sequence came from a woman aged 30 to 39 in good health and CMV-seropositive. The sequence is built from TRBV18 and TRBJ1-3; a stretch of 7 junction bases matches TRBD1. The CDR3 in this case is CASSPRTGSGNTIYF. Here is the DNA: TGTGCCAGCTCTCCACGGACAGGCTCTGGAAACACCATATATTTT.